This record looks at one T cell receptor (beta chain) sequence and its context. Its antigen remains unidentified. Per the germline V gene, CDR1 is MNHEY and CDR2 is SMNVEV (reference sequence). Trimming left V 4 bases short and J 0 bases short, with 10 bases between. The CDR3 contains 15 residues. The PCR ran on 60 Vbeta and 13 Jbeta primers. Authors' data handling: Per a later analysis, the number of unique TCR beta chains was about 80 million, of which around 9.9 million were shared. TCRdb keeps only in-frame clones here, not all; method: immunoSEQ multiplex PCR. That table is the source of V, J and clone size, and D and trimming were worked out from the DNA. The sample yields fewer than 200,000 clones, roughly 87% seen once. This specimen comes from a study of cytomegalovirus exposure and HLA in healthy donors. Across the whole study: The Caucasian-associated ancestry cluster held 65% to 85% of 398 genotyped donors.

General study findings and limits: Researchers catalogued about 160 TCR beta chains as cytomegalovirus-associated. When a later analysis was performed, an Asian-associated ancestry cluster reportedly had fewer N-insertions than the approximately 690-donor mean.

The sequenced sample consisted of PBMCs. The V gene is TRBV27, the J gene TRBJ2-1, with D unclear. The TCR originated in a girl aged 5-17 years in good health and CMV-seropositive. CDR3 amino acids: CASSSAILSYNEQFF. The CDR3 DNA reads as TGTGCCAGCAGTTCAGCGATCCTCTCCTACAATGAGCAGTTCTTC.